Listed below are T cell receptor beta chains from one sample, sequenced in a study of spatial heterogeneity in lung cancer. TCRdb called the 5' RACE reads again in MiXCR, with one record for every CDR3 protein. Altogether roughly 9,300 distinct CDR3 sequences are present, around 5.5% being singletons, with the ten largest covering around a quarter. The sample in question was lung tumor tissue, obtained at surgery. The receptors here all came from a female donor with early-stage non-small cell lung cancer. Both conserved end residues are part of each CDR3.

v_call,j_call,cdr3_aa
TRBV20-1,TRBJ2-3,CSARVGSTDTQYF
TRBV4-2,TRBJ2-7,CASSQERVDEQYF
TRBV6-5,TRBJ1-2,CASSYGYLYGYTF
TRBV11-2,TRBJ1-1,CASSLTGTEAFF
TRBV2,TRBJ2-7,CASRVEVPPYEQYF
TRBV10-3,TRBJ1-2,CAISESGTGVGGYTF
TRBV7-2,TRBJ1-2,CASSLVAGPSGYTF
TRBV9,TRBJ2-7,CASSPGLVLSEQYF
TRBV19,TRBJ2-7,CASGQGGNEQYF
TRBV7-3,TRBJ2-1,CASSLVAWDNEQFF
TRBV30,TRBJ2-4,CAWTTSVPSIQYF
TRBV7-2,TRBJ1-5,CASSFSPGGRSNQPQHF
TRBV7-2,TRBJ2-3,CASSLESRTDTQYF
TRBV20-1,TRBJ2-3,CSASEVGGPWGTDTRYF
TRBV6-2/TRBV6-3,TRBJ2-5,CASSYTAFQETQYF
TRBV7-9,TRBJ2-1,CASSLDNFINEQFF
TRBV20-1,TRBJ1-1,CSARGGQGQGMNTEAFF
TRBV6-2/TRBV6-3,TRBJ1-1,CASSYLRTGGGEAFF
TRBV7-2,TRBJ2-5,CASSLVAFQETQYF
TRBV5-4,TRBJ2-3,CASRREVGTDTQYF
TRBV7-9,TRBJ2-3,CASSLWIAGDTQYF
TRBV3-1,TRBJ1-3,CASSHRGSGNTIYF
TRBV5-1,TRBJ2-3,CAGRRTASTDTQYF
TRBV4-3,TRBJ2-2,CASSHPGLAGVRTGELFF
TRBV6-1,TRBJ1-2,CASSSGQGSRTF
TRBV20-1,TRBJ2-4,CSAYGSRVSDIQYF
TRBV30,TRBJ2-1,CAWIKVGDEQFF
TRBV12-3/TRBV12-4,TRBJ2-1,CASSLDPDYKWKYNEQFF
TRBV6-5,TRBJ2-1,CASSYGTQGDEQFF
TRBV7-8,TRBJ1-2,CASSLGTGNYGYTF
TRBV5-1,TRBJ1-2,CASSSQGQSNYGYTF
TRBV18,TRBJ1-1,CASSSGQGADTEAFF
TRBV7-2,TRBJ2-1,CASSLGRVYNEQFF
TRBV7-8,TRBJ1-5,CASSLVPVSGDQPQHF
TRBV6-2/TRBV6-3,TRBJ1-2,CASRRHPGQGKNGYTF
TRBV3-1,TRBJ2-5,CASSERVASAIGETQYF
TRBV7-4,TRBJ1-4,CASSLDREKLFF
TRBV5-1,TRBJ2-3,CASSLEPGPDTQYF
TRBV7-9,TRBJ2-1,CASSPSPGTSSYNEQFF
TRBV5-1,TRBJ2-1,CASSLEGVYEQFF
TRBV30,TRBJ2-4,CAWRHGAKNIQYF
TRBV5-6,TRBJ2-6,CASSLGQGQNSGANVLTF
TRBV29-1,TRBJ1-2,CSVEGMTGHGYTF
TRBV20-1,TRBJ1-2,CSAERTGNYGYTF
TRBV4-3,TRBJ1-1,CASSQEQGRTTEAFF
TRBV12-3/TRBV12-4,TRBJ1-5,CASSPPGGIDQPQHF
TRBV7-8,TRBJ2-3,CASSAGLAGTDTQYF
TRBV6-5,TRBJ2-5,CASTHGSVAGGHKTQYF
TRBV6-4,TRBJ2-2,CASSDSVGGELFF
TRBV3-1,TRBJ2-3,CASSQDYTSTDTQYF
TRBV6-1,TRBJ1-5,CASRWGGQGLNQPQHF
TRBV7-6,TRBJ2-2,CASSLVPGTGELFF